What follows is one T cell receptor (beta chain) and its context. Authors' analysis steps: Counts of nucleated cells, estimated from reference gene primer amplification, were obtained. The assay was immunoSEQ multiplex PCR, and TCRdb's table has in-frame clones only and misses some. V and J calls and clone size come straight from that table; D and trimming were deduced from the DNA. This sample yields about 150,000 clones, of which around 89% are seen a single time; 10% to 15% belongs to the top ten. One Seattle source followed patients from active infection through their disease course. CDR3 length equals 14 residues. Germline CDR1 MDHEN, CDR2 SYDVKM. V was shortened by 6 bases and J by 3 bases, with 14 bases between the two germline ends. This sample stems from a study of blood T cell repertoires in COVID-19. Background on the study: COVID-19 samples collected from the United States, Italy and Spain covered acute and convalescent phases. Sources were T cells, B-cell-depleted T cells, or PBMCs; the material itself was cDNA or gDNA.

This receptor was obtained from a man aged 18 to 30 with COVID-19, enrolled during active disease. The chain couples TRBV28 to TRBJ1-2; D is undetermined. The sequencing input was peripheral blood. The CDR3, as DNA: TGTGCCAGCAGCCCACCGACTGATTACTATGGCTACACCTTC. Amino acid sequence: CASSPPTDYYGYTF.